This T cell receptor (beta chain) was profiled in a study of T cell responses to AZD1222 COVID-19 vaccine. The study's findings and limits: Spike-specific TCR breadth and depth both grew after two AZD1222 doses. Possibly, clonal diversity was underestimated; donors were largely white British and included more females. With dominance at 160-218 and 743-854, vaccine-associated CD4 TCRs spanned spike.

Clones were read by immunoSEQ multiplex PCR, and TCRdb kept only the in-frame ones, dropping some. The table shows tens of thousands of clones, with about nine tenths occurring only once. Comments on this clone: Its antigen remains unknown.

The CDR3 is 15 residues long. V lost 6 bases to trimming and J lost 6 bases; unmatched junction nucleotides: 7. Germline V lookup: CDR1 WSHSY, CDR2 SAAADI. Sequenced material: peripheral blood, taken 28 days after the second AZD1222 dose. The rearrangement uses TRBV10-2 and TRBJ2-3; 12 bases map to TRBD2. The clonotype was recovered from an adult who received the AZD1222 COVID-19 vaccine. The CDR3: CASRTSGGPGDTQYF. CDR3 DNA: TGCGCCAGCAGGACTAGCGGGGGCCCCGGGGATACGCAGTATTTT.